Below, 24 T cell receptor beta chains from the same sample are listed, as sequenced in a study of memory CD4+ T cells and cytomegalovirus serostatus. Single viable CD3+CD4+CD8-CD45RO+ cells were sorted as the memory CD4+ T cells. Produced via immunoSEQ multiplex PCR; TCRdb's table is partial and in-frame only. There are 35,000 to 45,000 clones in the sample; less than 80% occur only once, and roughly 5% lies in the top ten. Specimen: memory CD4+ T cells from blood. The receptors were gathered from an adult in good health and CMV-seropositive.

The chain has TRBV5-1 and TRBJ2-3; weak D call: TRBD2 (6 bases). This CDR3 spans 16 amino acids. V lost 0 bases to trimming and J lost 2 bases, with 13 bases between them. The germline CDR1 and CDR2 sequences are SGHRS and YFSETQ. The CDR3 DNA is TGCGCCAGCAGCTTGGATCCGGCGGGAAACACAGATACGCAGTATTTT. It translates to CASSLDPAGNTDTQYF.

V usage is TRBV11-1 and J usage is TRBJ1-1, with D possibly being TRBD1 (5 bases). V shed 2 bases and J shed 2 bases, with 6 bases lying between them. Germline V gene sequence: CDR1 SGHAT, CDR2 FQDESV (reference sequence). This CDR3 region has 13 residues. CDR3 residues: CASSLQGNTEAFF. CDR3 coding DNA: TGTGCCAGCAGCTTACAGGGAAACACTGAAGCTTTCTTT.

The chain has TRBV4-1 and TRBJ1-3; D might be TRBD1 (5 bases). Germline V gene data show CDR1 as MGHRA and CDR2 as YSYEKL. The V and J ends lost 1 base and 4 bases respectively, with 8 bases between them. The CDR3 length is 14 residues. The CDR3 spells CASSQVGPGNTIYF. For the CDR3, the DNA is TGCGCCAGCAGCCAAGTGGGACCCGGAAACACCATATATTTT.

The rearrangement joins TRBV27 to TRBJ2-1; D tentatively fits TRBD1 or TRBD2 (5 bases each). There are 19 residues in the CDR3. V lost 5 bases to trimming and J lost 5 bases, with 28 bases between them. Germline CDR1 reads MNHEY; CDR2 reads SMNVEV (reference sequence). In nucleotides, the CDR3 is TGTGCCAGCAGTGTACGGGACCCCCCTGTAAACGGGCCAAACAATGAGCAGTTCTTC. Translated: CASSVRDPPVNGPNNEQFF.

The J gene is TRBJ1-1, the V gene TRBV5-1; 7 bases agree with TRBD1. Germline V gives CDR1 SGHRS, CDR2 YFSETQ. This CDR3 comprises 15 residues. Germline trimming cut 4 bases from V and 0 bases from J; bases unmatched to any gene: 6. CDR3 amino acids: CASSTGTAMNTEAFF. For the CDR3, the DNA is TGCGCCAGCAGCACCGGGACAGCGATGAACACTGAAGCTTTCTTT.

The rearrangement links TRBV19 to TRBJ2-5; 9 bases map to TRBD1. This CDR3 is 15 amino acids long. Germline loops: CDR1 LNHDA, CDR2 SQIVND (reference sequence). J was trimmed by 2 bases and V by 5 bases; bases with no gene match: 6. DNA for the CDR3: TGTGCCAGTAGTCGTGGACAGGGGCGACAAGAGACCCAGTACTTC. Translation: CASSRGQGRQETQYF.

This rearrangement joins TRBV19 to TRBJ1-1; 8 bases map to TRBD1. The germline gives CDR1 LNHDA, CDR2 SQIVND (reference sequence). Trimming removed 2 bases from V and 8 bases from J; junction bases left unmatched: 7. CDR3 size: 14 residues. In nucleotides, the CDR3 is TGTGCCAGTAGTATAACGGACAGGGAAAAGGAAGCTTTCTTT. It yields the protein CASSITDREKEAFF.

In its sample, this clone was seen a few times. The chain uses TRBV6-6 and TRBJ2-7; tentatively, D is TRBD2 (6 bases). The germline V gene encodes CDR1 MNHNY and CDR2 SVGAGI (reference sequence). The CDR3 is 16 residues long. The V gene lost 2 bases and the J gene lost 0 bases, with 14 bases spanning the gap. CDR3 coding DNA: TGTGCCAGCAGTTACAAGGTTGGGGGGATCTCCTACGAGCAGTACTTC. Translating gives CASSYKVGGISYEQYF.

The V and J genes are TRBV5-1 and TRBJ2-7, with D perhaps matching TRBD1 or TRBD2 (5 bases each). Germline V gene data show CDR1 as SGHRS and CDR2 as YFSETQ. This CDR3 contains 16 residues. Trimming removed 0 bases at V and 1 base at J, with 14 bases between. DNA of the CDR3: TGCGCCAGCAGCTTGGGGTGGGGGATAGGGTCCTACGAGCAGTACTTC. As protein: CASSLGWGIGSYEQYF.

The chain links TRBV19 to TRBJ1-1; D perhaps matches TRBD1 (6 bases). Germline V gene lookup returns CDR1 LNHDA and CDR2 SQIVND (reference sequence). This CDR3 has 13 residues. V dropped 4 bases and J dropped 6 bases, with 12 bases sitting between them. CDR3 amino acids: CASSTGDRAEAFF. CDR3 bases: TGTGCCAGTAGTACAGGGGATCGGGCTGAAGCTTTCTTT.

This clone was seen a handful of times. Additional DNA sequences in this sample encode the identical CDR3. CDR3 protein: CASSPSASGANVLTF. As DNA, the CDR3 is TGTGCCAGCTCACCCTCGGCCTCCGGGGCCAACGTCCTGACTTTC. This chain uses TRBV18 with TRBJ2-6; D is unresolved. Germline-derived CDR1 and CDR2 are KGHSH and LQKENI. Between the trimmed V and J ends, which lost 3 bases and 4 bases, there was a span of 10 bases. The length of the CDR3 is 15 residues.

The chain has TRBV5-5 and TRBJ2-1; possibly TRBD1 for D (6 bases). CDR3 size: 12 residues. Germline V gives CDR1 SGHKS, CDR2 YYEKEE (reference sequence). With 3 bases removed from V and 6 bases from J, the gap between germline ends came to 7 bases. CDR3 sequence reads: CASSWTANEQFF. CDR3 DNA: TGTGCCAGCAGCTGGACAGCCAATGAGCAGTTCTTC.

This clone was seen a handful of times. The V call is TRBV28, the J call TRBJ2-1; 8 nucleotides align to TRBD2. This CDR3 region has 13 residues. V lost 6 bases and J lost 7; bases outside the gene matches: 5. Per germline, CDR1 MDHEN and CDR2 SYDVKM. CDR3 coding DNA: TGTGCCAGCAGAATGACTAGCGTAAATGAGCAGTTCTTC. This translates into CASRMTSVNEQFF.

This clone was observed a handful of times. V and J are TRBV11-2 and TRBJ2-3; perhaps TRBD1 as D (5 bases). This CDR3 has 16 residues. Trimming cost V 5 bases and J 0 bases, with 15 bases left between them. CDR1 is SGHAT, CDR2 FQNNGV, per germline. The CDR3 bases are TGTGCCAGCAGCCTGAGACCACAGGCGAGCACAGATACGCAGTATTTT. Its translation: CASSLRPQASTDTQYF.

The chain combines TRBV5-1 with TRBJ1-1; 7 bases are shared with TRBD1. CDR3 size: 14 residues. The V and J ends lost 1 base and 7 bases, in that order; junction bases with no gene match: 7. The germline gives CDR1 SGHRS, CDR2 YFSETQ. This CDR3 reads CASSLSGQIVEAFF. The CDR3 bases are TGCGCCAGCAGCTTGTCGGGACAGATAGTTGAAGCTTTCTTT.

The chain carries TRBV6-6 and TRBJ1-3; 9 nucleotides agree with TRBD1. CDR3 length: 15 amino acids. Germline CDR1 reads MNHNY; CDR2 reads SVGAGI (reference sequence). The ends lost 4 bases at V and 1 base at J; junction bases unmatched: 2. The CDR3 bases are TGTGCCAGCAGTTTAGACAGGGGGTCTGGAAACACCATATATTTT. Its translation is CASSLDRGSGNTIYF.

This clone showed up just once. This rearrangement joins TRBV6-5 to TRBJ1-5; D is unclear. Germline V lookup: CDR1 MNHEY, CDR2 SVGAGI. The CDR3 runs 13 residues. V was trimmed by 6 bases and J by 1 base, leaving 7 bases between them. CDR3 amino acids: CASSLDSNQPQHF. DNA of the CDR3: TGTGCCAGCAGCCTGGACAGCAATCAGCCCCAGCATTTT.

The gene calls are TRBV2 and TRBJ1-6; no reliable D call. Looked up from germline, CDR1 is SNHLY and CDR2 is FYNNEI. This CDR3 has 14 amino acids. The V end was cut by 5 bases, the J end by 0 bases, with 5 bases between. CDR3 nucleotides: TGTGCCAGCAGTCAGAGCTCCTATAATTCACCCCTCCACTTT. Translating it yields CASSQSSYNSPLHF.

J is TRBJ2-7 and V is TRBV6-1, with D possibly being TRBD2 (7 bases). Germline V gene data show CDR1 as MNHNS and CDR2 as SASEGT. This CDR3 has 15 amino acids. The V end was cut by 6 bases, the J end by 0 bases, with 15 bases between. CDR3 loop: CASSKGGTLSYEQYF. The CDR3 bases are TGTGCCAGCAGCAAGGGAGGGACACTCTCCTACGAGCAGTACTTC.

This clone was seen a single time. The chain couples TRBV6-1 to TRBJ1-2; the D gene is possibly TRBD1 (5 bases). Germline V gene data show CDR1 as MNHNS and CDR2 as SASEGT. V was clipped by 7 bases and J by 6 bases, with 9 bases between them. CDR3 length: 11 residues. In DNA form, the CDR3 reads TGTGCCAGCACGAGGGGCGATGGCTACACCTTC. It specifies CASTRGDGYTF.

This chain connects TRBV7-9 to TRBJ1-2; no reliable D call. Trimming removed 1 base at V and 3 bases at J, with 9 bases between. The germline V gene encodes CDR1 SEHNR and CDR2 FQNEAQ (reference sequence). CDR3 size: 14 residues. DNA of the CDR3: TGTGCCAGCAGCTTAGGTGAGGGTTACTATGGCTACACCTTC. Amino acids: CASSLGEGYYGYTF.

The chain is built from TRBV28 and TRBJ1-3; 8 nucleotides match TRBD1. The CDR3 loop spans 11 amino acids. From germline, CDR1 is MDHEN and CDR2 SYDVKM. V lost 4 bases, J lost 12 bases, and 2 bases stayed unmatched. CDR3 nucleotides: TGTGCCAGCAGTTCTACAGGGGGCATATATTTT. Its translation: CASSSTGGIYF.

The gene calls are TRBV4-1 and TRBJ2-3; TRBD1 might be the D (5 bases). The CDR3 runs to 16 residues. V lost 5 bases, J lost 2 bases, and 17 bases lay in between. Germline V gives CDR1 MGHRA, CDR2 YSYEKL. The CDR3 is CASSAVRGRDTDTQYF. The CDR3 nucleotides read TGCGCCAGCAGCGCTGTTAGGGGCAGAGACACAGATACGCAGTATTTT.

The J gene is TRBJ2-1, the V gene TRBV2; 7 positions match TRBD1. V trimming: 4 bases; J trimming: 0 bases; junction bases outside the gene matches: 6. Germline CDR1 is SNHLY and CDR2 is FYNNEI. The CDR3 covers 16 residues. CDR3 coding DNA: TGTGCCAGCAGTGGATCCGGGACAGACTCCTACAATGAGCAGTTCTTC. Amino acid sequence: CASSGSGTDSYNEQFF.